This TCR beta chain was found in a study of cytomegalovirus exposure and HLA in healthy donors. Study observations and caveats: A later analysis found TCR association rates differed by HLA locus, highest for DRB1 and lowest for HLA-C. An observed cluster of highly shared sequence variants was recorded as a likely sequencing artifact.

60 Vbeta and 13 Jbeta primers were used in PCR. The data were produced by immunoSEQ multiplex PCR, yet TCRdb's version contains in-frame clones alone and is incomplete. The table records 110,000 to 150,000 clones, roughly four fifths of them present only once. This clone was recorded a few times. The antigen is unknown. The CDR3 sequence is 15 residues long. Trimming removed 0 bases at V and 0 bases at J, with 10 bases between. In germline, CDR1 is SGHDT, CDR2 YYEEEE. The V gene is TRBV5-6, the J gene TRBJ2-7; possibly TRBD2 for D (6 bases). The sequence was collected from a woman between 50 and 59 years old in good health and CMV-seronegative. Sequencing was done on a sample of PBMCs. This CDR3 reads CASSLAGGFSYEQYF. CDR3 nucleotides: TGTGCCAGCAGCTTGGCCGGGGGATTCTCCTACGAGCAGTACTTC. Full variable domain (remainder filled in from reference TRBV5-6 and TRBJ2-7): DAGVTQSPTHLIKTRGQQVTLRCSPKSGHDTVSWYQQALGQGPQFIFQYYEEEERQRGNFPDRFSGHQFPNYSSELNVNALLLGDSALYLCASSLAGGFSYEQYFGPGTRLTVT.